This record covers a single T cell receptor beta chain. The antigen is not known. The sample belongs to a study of TIL therapy for anti-PD-1-resistant metastatic lung cancer. Background on the study: Median tumor PD-L1 proportion score was 5% to 7%.

There are 14 residues in the CDR3. From germline, CDR1 is MDHEN and CDR2 SYDVKM. The V gene lost 6 bases and the J gene lost 0 bases, with 11 bases spanning the gap. The time point was: pre-treatment sample, taken before nivolumab and TIL therapy. Most excised metastases sampled were pleural nodules or supraclavicular lymph nodes. The libraries were made with immunoSEQ v3. The method was immunoSEQ multiplex PCR; TCRdb's version includes in-frame clones alone and lacks a portion of them. This sample has about 6,100 clones; less than 70% occur once, and the top ten carry more than 5.5%. Notes on the study in general: The cohort had more treatment-naive, never-smoker and oncogene-addicted patients than typical. Compared with baseline intratumoral T cells, expanded TIL cultures were more clonal and less diverse (around 5.9% vs 31%).

The sequenced sample was tumor tissue, obtained at baseline. The chain carries TRBV28 and TRBJ1-1; D is possibly TRBD1 (5 bases). The clonotype was recovered from a person aged 25 to 85 with non-small cell lung cancer. CDR3 sequence reads: CASSNGHLNTEAFF. CDR3 DNA: TGTGCCAGCAGCAACGGACATTTGAACACTGAAGCTTTCTTT.